The clone carrying this T cell receptor beta chain was seen at least ten times. Its antigen remains unknown. This record belongs to a study of early T cells in non-severe SARS-CoV-2 infection. Study in general: Chains from this unsorted whole-blood bulk RNA could not be paired. Regarding the study as a whole: Private and CD4 specificities were missed by VDJdb matching, skewed to anti-spike CD8.

Germline CDR1 is WNHNN and CDR2 is SYGVQD (reference sequence). V lost 0 bases and J 3 bases, leaving 18 bases between the germline ends. This CDR3 has 17 amino acids. Individual cDNA molecules were tagged with unique molecular identifiers, the study reported. TCRdb processed the 5' RACE reads anew with MiXCR; each CDR3 protein has one entry. Found here are 97,000 or so distinct CDR3 sequences, around 14% of them singletons; the top ten hold over 5%. The clonotype originates from an adult who was a healthcare worker with PCR-confirmed SARS-CoV-2 infection or an uninfected control (not recorded which). The sequencing sample was made of whole blood. The chain uses TRBV10-1 and TRBJ2-7; the D is unclear. Here the CDR3 reads CASSESRLRITSYEQYF. CDR3 bases: TGCGCCAGCAGTGAGTCGAGATTGCGTATAACGAGCTACGAGCAGTACTTC.